The clone carrying this T cell receptor (beta chain) was recorded at least ten times. Its antigen is currently unknown. TCRdb used MiXCR to reprocess the PCR reads, holding one entry per CDR3 protein. This table has some 320,000 distinct CDR3 sequences, roughly 23% appearing once. The naive CD8 libraries originated from between 20,000 and 1,000,000 sorted cells and drew on 10%, 30% or 50% RNA. Using a CD8+CD4-CCR7+CD45RA+ phenotype, naive CD8 T cells were sorted. The source of the sample is a study of molecular identifiers for immune sequencing clone quantification. The study's findings and limits: Barcodes shared by identical TCR molecules could lead to underestimated sizes of highly expanded clones.

The clonotype comes from a human donor in good health. Some libraries in this study had Jurkat cell RNA spiked in. The sample was naive CD8+ T cells from blood, with Jurkat cell RNA spiked in. Indicated subset: FACS-sorted CD8+CD4-CCR7+CD45RA+ naive T cells.

This chain's CDR3 is CAWSVDRGSEAFF. The CDR3 DNA sequence: TGTGCCTGGAGTGTTGACAGGGGGTCTGAAGCTTTCTTT. This sequence joins TRBV30 and TRBJ1-1; TRBD1 agrees at 9 bases. Germline assignment: CDR1 GTSNPN and CDR2 SVGIG (reference sequence). This CDR3 comprises 13 residues. The ends lost 0 bases at V and 6 bases at J; junction bases unmatched: 2.